There are a few counts of the clone carrying this T cell receptor beta chain. This CDR3 comprises 17 residues. The ends lost 3 bases at V and 2 bases at J; junction bases unmatched: 11. The germline CDR1 and CDR2 sequences are SGDLS and YYNGEE. The entry originates in a study of blood T cell repertoires in COVID-19. The overall study: From the United States, Italy and Spain came samples of acute and convalescent COVID-19.

Measured with immunoSEQ multiplex PCR; TCRdb has only the in-frame clones, and not every one. This table holds roughly 250,000 clones, about 89% found once. The source of this sequence is a woman under 30 who had recovered from COVID-19. This sequence joins TRBV9 and TRBJ1-3, with TRBD1 matching over 7 bases. Sequencing used PBMCs or T cells enriched from blood (not recorded which). The CDR3 reads CASSDPTGTTPGNTIYF. CDR3 nucleotides: TGTGCCAGCAGCGACCCGACAGGGACGACGCCTGGAAACACCATATATTTT.